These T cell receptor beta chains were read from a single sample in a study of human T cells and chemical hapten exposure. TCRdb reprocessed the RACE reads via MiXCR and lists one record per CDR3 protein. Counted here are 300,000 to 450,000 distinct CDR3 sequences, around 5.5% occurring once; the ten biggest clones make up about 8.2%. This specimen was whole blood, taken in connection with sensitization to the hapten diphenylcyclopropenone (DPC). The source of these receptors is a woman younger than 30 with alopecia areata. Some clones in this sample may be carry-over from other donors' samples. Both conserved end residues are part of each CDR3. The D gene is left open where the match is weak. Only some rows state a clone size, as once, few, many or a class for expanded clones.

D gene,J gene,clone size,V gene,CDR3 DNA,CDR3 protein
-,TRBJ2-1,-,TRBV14,TGTGCCAGCAGCCCTCGGAGGGAGAAGCAGTTCTTC,CASSPRREKQFF
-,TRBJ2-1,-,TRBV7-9,TGTGCCAGCAGCTTAGCGGGGGGTTATGAGCAGTTCTTC,CASSLAGGYEQFF
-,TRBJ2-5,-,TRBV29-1,TGCAGCGCCGCAGGGCTAGCGTTATCGGAGACCCAGTACTTC,CSAAGLALSETQYF
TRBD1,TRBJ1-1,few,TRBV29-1,TGCAGCCTGCACAGGGGCGAATGGGGAGCTTTCTTT,CSLHRGEWGAFF
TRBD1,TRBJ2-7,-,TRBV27,TGTGCCAGCAGTCAACGGACAGGAGCCTACGAGCAGTACTTC,CASSQRTGAYEQYF
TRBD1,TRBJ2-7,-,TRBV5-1,TGCGCCAGCGGGACAGGGGCTCCCGGTAGAGACGAGCAGTACTTC,CASGTGAPGRDEQYF
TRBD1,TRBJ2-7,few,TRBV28,TGTGCCAGCAGTGTACCGGGACAGGGGAGCGAGCAGTACTTC,CASSVPGQGSEQYF
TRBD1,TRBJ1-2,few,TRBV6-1,TGTGCCATCCAGACAGGGGGCGGCTATGGCTACACCTTC,CAIQTGGGYGYTF
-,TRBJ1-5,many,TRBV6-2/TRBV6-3,TGTGCCAGCTCCACCCGTCTGAATAGCAATCAGCCCCAGCATTTT,CASSTRLNSNQPQHF
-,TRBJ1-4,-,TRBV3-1,TGTGCCAGCAGCCAAGATGCCCTCCAGCCAACTAATGAAAAACTGTTTTTT,CASSQDALQPTNEKLFF
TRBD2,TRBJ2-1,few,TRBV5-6,TGTGCCAGCATATCTTGGAGCGGGGGGCGCTCCTACAATGAGCAGTTCTTC,CASISWSGGRSYNEQFF
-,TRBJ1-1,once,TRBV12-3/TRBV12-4,TGTGCCACCAAAGACCGAGGGGGAGCTTTGTGTTGGATGAACACTGAAGCTTTCTTT,CATKDRGGALCWMNTEAFF
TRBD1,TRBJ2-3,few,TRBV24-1,TGTGCCACCAGTGATATCTACAGGGGAGATACGCAGTATTTT,CATSDIYRGDTQYF
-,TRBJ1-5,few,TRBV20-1,TGCAGTGCTGCCATGATCACTGGTCAGCCCCAGCATTTT,CSAAMITGQPQHF
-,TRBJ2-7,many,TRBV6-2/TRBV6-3,TGTGCCAGCAGTGATCCTTACGAGCAGTACTTC,CASSDPYEQYF
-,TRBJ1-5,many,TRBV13,TGTGCCAGCAGCTTAGGACCCAGAGAGGGGCCCCAGCATTTT,CASSLGPREGPQHF
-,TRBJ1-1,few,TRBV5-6,TGTGCCAGCAGCTTGGATGGGGCAAGCCACAACACTGAAGCTTTCTTT,CASSLDGASHNTEAFF
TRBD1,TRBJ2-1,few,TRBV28,TGTGCCAGCAGTTTGGGGGACAGGGTTAACAGTGAGCAGTTCTTC,CASSLGDRVNSEQFF
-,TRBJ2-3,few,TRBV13,TGTGCCAGCACCCTGGACAGAAGCACAGATACGCAGTATTTT,CASTLDRSTDTQYF
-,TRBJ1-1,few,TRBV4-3,TGCGCCAGCAGCCAAGTAAGTGAGGCCACTGAAGCTTTCTTT,CASSQVSEATEAFF
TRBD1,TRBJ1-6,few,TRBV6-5,TGTGCCAGCAGATTTAACAGGGGGTCCTCTGGTAATTCACCCCTCCACTTT,CASRFNRGSSGNSPLHF
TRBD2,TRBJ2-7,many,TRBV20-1,TGCAGTGCTAGAGATTATCAGCGGGGGAGCTCCTACGAGCAGTACTTC,CSARDYQRGSSYEQYF
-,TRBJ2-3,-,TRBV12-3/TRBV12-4,TGTGCCAGCAGTATCAGGGTTAGTCACCCGGAAGATACGCAGTATTTT,CASSIRVSHPEDTQYF
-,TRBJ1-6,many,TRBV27,TGTGCCAGCAGTTTATCGAGTAATTCACCCCTCCACTTT,CASSLSSNSPLHF
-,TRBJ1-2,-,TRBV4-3,TGCGCCAGCAGCCAAGGACGGCAGGGAGATGGCTTCACCTTC,CASSQGRQGDGFTF
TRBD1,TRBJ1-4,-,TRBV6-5,TGTGCCAGCAGTCACAGGGGAACTAATGAAAAACTGTTTTTT,CASSHRGTNEKLFF
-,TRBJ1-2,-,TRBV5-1,TGCGCCAGCAGCTTGGGGACGACAGGCTATGGCTACACCTTC,CASSLGTTGYGYTF
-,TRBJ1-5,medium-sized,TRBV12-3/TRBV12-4,TGTGCCAGCAGTAGGGACGCACATCAGCCCCAGCATTTT,CASSRDAHQPQHF
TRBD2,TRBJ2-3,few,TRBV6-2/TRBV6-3,TGTGCCAGCGGCGGGAGGGGTCCACTCGCAAGCACAGATACGCAGTATTTT,CASGGRGPLASTDTQYF
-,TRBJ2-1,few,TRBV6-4,TGTGCCAGCAGTGACGGGAACGATGCCGGCAATGAGCAGTTCTTC,CASSDGNDAGNEQFF
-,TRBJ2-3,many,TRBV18,TGTGCCAGCTCACCGGCAAGCACAGATACGCAGTATTTT,CASSPASTDTQYF
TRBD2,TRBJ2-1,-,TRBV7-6,TGTGCCAGCAGCTTAGTAGGCGGGGGGGAAGGGAATGAGCAGTTCTTC,CASSLVGGGEGNEQFF
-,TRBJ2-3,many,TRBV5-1,TGCGCCAGCAGCCCCGGACTGACCTCGGGCACAGATACGCAGTATTTT,CASSPGLTSGTDTQYF
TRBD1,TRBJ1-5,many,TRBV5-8,TGTGCCAGCAGCTCCCGGGACAGAAACAATCAGCCCCAGCATTTT,CASSSRDRNNQPQHF
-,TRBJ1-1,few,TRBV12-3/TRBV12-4,TGTGCCAGCAGTTACCCGGGACGAATGAACACTGAAGCTTTCTTT,CASSYPGRMNTEAFF
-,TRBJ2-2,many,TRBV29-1,TGCAGCGTTGGCAGGGCGGAGAGCACCGGGGAGCTGTTTTTT,CSVGRAESTGELFF
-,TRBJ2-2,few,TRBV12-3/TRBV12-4,TGTGCCAGCAGGTCCCTTGGGGGCTGGGGCGGGGAGCTGTTTTTT,CASRSLGGWGGELFF
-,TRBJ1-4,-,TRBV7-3,TGTGCCAGCAGCTTAAAAAGCAATGGCCGGCCTAATGAAAAACTGTTTTTT,CASSLKSNGRPNEKLFF
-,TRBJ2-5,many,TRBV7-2,TGTGCCAGCAGGGACAGTTCTCTAGAGACCCAGTACTTC,CASRDSSLETQYF
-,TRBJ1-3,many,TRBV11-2,TGTGCCAGCAGCGCGGTAATTGGAAACACCATATATTTT,CASSAVIGNTIYF
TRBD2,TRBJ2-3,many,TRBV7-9,TGTGCCAGCTCTGCCGGGGACTACATAAAATCCACAGATACGCAGTATTTT,CASSAGDYIKSTDTQYF
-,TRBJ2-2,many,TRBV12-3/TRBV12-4,TGTGCCAGCAGGAACACCGGGGAGCTGTTTTTT,CASRNTGELFF
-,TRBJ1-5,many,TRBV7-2,TGTGCCAGCAGTGGGGATGGCAATCAGCCCCAGCATTTT,CASSGDGNQPQHF
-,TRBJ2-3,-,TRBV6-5,TGTGCCAGCCGACTTACCCTCTGGGCAGCCGGAGATACGCAGTATTTT,CASRLTLWAAGDTQYF
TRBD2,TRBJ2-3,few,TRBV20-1,TGCAGTGCTCCTCTAAGCGGGGGGGCAGCAGATACGCAGTATTTT,CSAPLSGGAADTQYF
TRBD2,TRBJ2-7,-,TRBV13,TGTGCCAGCACCCAATCGGGGGGAACGGGCTCCTACGAGCAGTACTTC,CASTQSGGTGSYEQYF
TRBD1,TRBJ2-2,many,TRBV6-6,TGTGCCAGCAGTTATATAGGGGGCGGGAACACCGGGGAGCTGTTTTTT,CASSYIGGGNTGELFF
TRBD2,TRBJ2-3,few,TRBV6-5,TGTGCCAGCAGTTCATCTGCGGGGGGGCGCGATACGCAGTATTTT,CASSSSAGGRDTQYF
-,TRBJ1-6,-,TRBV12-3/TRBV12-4,TGTGCCAGCAGATCGGACAGAAAGGCCTATAATTCACCCCTCCACTTT,CASRSDRKAYNSPLHF
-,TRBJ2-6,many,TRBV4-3,TGCGCCAGCAGCCCTACCCTGGGGGCCAACGTCCTGACTTTC,CASSPTLGANVLTF
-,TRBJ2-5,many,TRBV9,TGTGCCAGCAGCGTAACCCAGGGGGGCATGGAGACCCAGTACTTC,CASSVTQGGMETQYF
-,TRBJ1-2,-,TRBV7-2,TGTGCCAGCAGCCTGTCTTTTGTTCGTGGCTACACCTTC,CASSLSFVRGYTF